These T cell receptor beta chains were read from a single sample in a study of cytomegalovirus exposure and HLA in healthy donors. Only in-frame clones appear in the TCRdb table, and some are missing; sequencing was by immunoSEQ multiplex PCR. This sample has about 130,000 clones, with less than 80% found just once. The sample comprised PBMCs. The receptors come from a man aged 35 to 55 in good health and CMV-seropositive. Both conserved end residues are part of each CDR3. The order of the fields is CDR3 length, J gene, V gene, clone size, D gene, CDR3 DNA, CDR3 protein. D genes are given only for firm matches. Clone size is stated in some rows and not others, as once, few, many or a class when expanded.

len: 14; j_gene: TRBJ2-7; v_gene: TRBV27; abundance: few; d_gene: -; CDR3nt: TGTGCCAGCCGACGGGGGGCCCCCCTCTACGAGCAGTACTTC; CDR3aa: CASRRGAPLYEQYF
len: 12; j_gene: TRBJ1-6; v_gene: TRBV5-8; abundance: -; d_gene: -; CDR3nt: TGTGCCAGCAGCTTGGTCCCCTCAACACTCCACTTT; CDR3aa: CASSLVPSTLHF
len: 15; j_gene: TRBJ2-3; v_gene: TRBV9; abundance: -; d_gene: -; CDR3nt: TGTGCCAGCAGCGTAGTAGGGGCTGGCACAGATACGCAGTATTTT; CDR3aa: CASSVVGAGTDTQYF
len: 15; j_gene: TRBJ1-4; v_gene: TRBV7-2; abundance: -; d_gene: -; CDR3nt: TGTGCCAGCAGCGCCACAGGGCAACCTAATGAAAAACTGTTTTTT; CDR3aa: CASSATGQPNEKLFF
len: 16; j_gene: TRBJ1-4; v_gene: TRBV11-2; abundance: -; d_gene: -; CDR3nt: TGTGCCAGCAGCTTAATATTACAGAGAAGTAATGAAAAACTGTTTTTT; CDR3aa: CASSLILQRSNEKLFF
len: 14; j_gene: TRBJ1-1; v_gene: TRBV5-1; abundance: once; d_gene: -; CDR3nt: TGCGCCAGCAGCTTAGGGAGGGGCGGCACTGAAGCTTTCTTT; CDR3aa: CASSLGRGGTEAFF
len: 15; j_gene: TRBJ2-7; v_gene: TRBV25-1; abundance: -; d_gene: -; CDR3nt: TGTGCCAGCAGTGGGAGCGAGACAGGGAGGTACGAGCAGTACTTC; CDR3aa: CASSGSETGRYEQYF
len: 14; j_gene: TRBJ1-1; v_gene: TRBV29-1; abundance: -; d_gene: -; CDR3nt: TGCAGCGTTGGGATCACAGGGACGAACACTGAAGCTTTCTTT; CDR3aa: CSVGITGTNTEAFF
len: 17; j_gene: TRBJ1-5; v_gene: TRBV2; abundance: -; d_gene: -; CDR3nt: TGTGCCAGCAGGGGTGGGGGGGCCTCGGGGGCCGAGCAGCCCCAGCATTTT; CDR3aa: CASRGGGASGAEQPQHF
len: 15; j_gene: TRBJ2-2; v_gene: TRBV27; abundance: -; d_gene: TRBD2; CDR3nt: TGTGCCAGGTGGGGGACTAGCGGGAGGACCGGGGAGCTGTTTTTT; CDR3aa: CARWGTSGRTGELFF
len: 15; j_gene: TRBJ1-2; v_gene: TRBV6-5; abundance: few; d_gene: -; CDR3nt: TGTGCCAGCAGTTACGACCCGCACAGGGTGGCTGGCTACACCTTC; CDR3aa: CASSYDPHRVAGYTF
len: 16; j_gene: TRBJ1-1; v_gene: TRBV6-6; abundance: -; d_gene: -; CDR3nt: TGTGCCAGCATGACGGGGATGGTCCTCATGAACACTGAAGCTTTCTTT; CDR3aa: CASMTGMVLMNTEAFF
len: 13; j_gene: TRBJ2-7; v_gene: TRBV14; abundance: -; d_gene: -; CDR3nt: TGTGCCAGCAGCCAAGAGGCGAGAGGAGAGCAGTACTTC; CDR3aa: CASSQEARGEQYF
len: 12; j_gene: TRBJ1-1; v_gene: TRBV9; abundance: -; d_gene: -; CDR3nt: TGTGCCAGCAGCGAGAAGAGGACTGAAGCTTTCTTT; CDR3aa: CASSEKRTEAFF
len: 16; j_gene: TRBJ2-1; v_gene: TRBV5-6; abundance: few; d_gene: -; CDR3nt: TGTGCCAGCAGCCCCTTTTCGGGTTCCTCCTACAATGAGCAGTTCTTC; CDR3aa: CASSPFSGSSYNEQFF
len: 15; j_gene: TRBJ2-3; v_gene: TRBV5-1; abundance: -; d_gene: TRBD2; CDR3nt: TGCGCCAGCAGCTCGACTAGCGGAAGCACAGATACGCAGTATTTT; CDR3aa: CASSSTSGSTDTQYF
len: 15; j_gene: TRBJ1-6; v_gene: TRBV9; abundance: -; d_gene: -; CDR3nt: TGTGCCAGCAGCGTAGCTAGGGGTGGCAATTCACCCCTCCACTTT; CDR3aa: CASSVARGGNSPLHF
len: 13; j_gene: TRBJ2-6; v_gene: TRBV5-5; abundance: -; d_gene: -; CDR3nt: TGTGCCAGCAGCTTTACTGGGGCCAACGTCCTGACTTTC; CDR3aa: CASSFTGANVLTF